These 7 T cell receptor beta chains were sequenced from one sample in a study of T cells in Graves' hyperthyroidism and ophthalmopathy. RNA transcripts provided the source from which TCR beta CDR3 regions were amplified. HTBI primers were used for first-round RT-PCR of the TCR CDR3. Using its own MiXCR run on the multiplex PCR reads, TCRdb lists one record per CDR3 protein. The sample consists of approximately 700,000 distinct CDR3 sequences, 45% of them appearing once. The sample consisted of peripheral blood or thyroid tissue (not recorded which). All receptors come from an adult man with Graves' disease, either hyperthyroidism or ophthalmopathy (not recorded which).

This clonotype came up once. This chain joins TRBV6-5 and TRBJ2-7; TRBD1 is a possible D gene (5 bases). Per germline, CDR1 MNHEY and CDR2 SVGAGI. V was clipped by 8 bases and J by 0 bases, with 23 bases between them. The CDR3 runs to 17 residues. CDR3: CASGLLGQDGYSYEQYF. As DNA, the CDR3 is TGTGCCAGCGGCCTTCTGGGGCAGGACGGTTACTCCTACGAGCAGTACTTC.

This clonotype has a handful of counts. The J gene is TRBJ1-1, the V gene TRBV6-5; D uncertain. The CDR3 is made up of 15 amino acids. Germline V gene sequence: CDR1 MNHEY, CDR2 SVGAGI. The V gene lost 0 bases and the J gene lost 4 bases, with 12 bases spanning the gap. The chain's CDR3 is CASSYSGWVITEAFF. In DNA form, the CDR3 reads TGTGCCAGCAGTTACTCGGGGTGGGTCATCACTGAAGCTTTCTTT.

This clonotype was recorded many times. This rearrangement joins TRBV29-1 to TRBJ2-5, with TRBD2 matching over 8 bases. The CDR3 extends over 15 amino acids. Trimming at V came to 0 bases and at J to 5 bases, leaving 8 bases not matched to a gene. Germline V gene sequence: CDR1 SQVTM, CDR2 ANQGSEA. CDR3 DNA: TGCAGCGTTGAAGATCAGCGGGGGCGGGCGGAGACCCAGTACTTC. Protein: CSVEDQRGRAETQYF.

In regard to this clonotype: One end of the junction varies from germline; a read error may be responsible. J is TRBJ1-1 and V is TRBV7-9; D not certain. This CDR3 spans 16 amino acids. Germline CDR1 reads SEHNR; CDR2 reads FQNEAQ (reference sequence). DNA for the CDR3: TGTGCCGGCAGCTTAGGGATGGGTCCCGAGGCCACTGAAGCTTTCTTT. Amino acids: CAGSLGMGPEATEAFF.

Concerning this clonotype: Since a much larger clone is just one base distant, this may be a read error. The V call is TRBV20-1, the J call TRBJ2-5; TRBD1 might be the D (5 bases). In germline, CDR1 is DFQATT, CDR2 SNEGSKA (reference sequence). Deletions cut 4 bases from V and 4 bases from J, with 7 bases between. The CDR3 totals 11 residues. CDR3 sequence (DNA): TGCAGTGCTACCAGGGCAGAGACCCAGTACTTC. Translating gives CSATRAETQYF.

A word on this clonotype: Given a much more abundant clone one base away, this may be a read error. The DNA for the CDR3 is TGTGCCAGCAGCCAAACAGCGAATGGCTACACCTTC. It specifies CASSQTANGYTF. The rearrangement uses TRBV7-9 and TRBJ1-2; D unresolved. In germline, CDR1 is SEHNR, CDR2 FQNEAQ (reference sequence). This CDR3 spans 12 amino acids. Trimming removed 5 bases at V and 6 bases at J, with 10 bases between.

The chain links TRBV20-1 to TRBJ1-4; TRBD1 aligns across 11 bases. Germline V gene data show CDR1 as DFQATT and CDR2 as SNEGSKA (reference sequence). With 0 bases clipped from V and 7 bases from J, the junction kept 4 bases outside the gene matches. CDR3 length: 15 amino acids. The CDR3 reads CSAREGQGDFEKLFF. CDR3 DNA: TGCAGTGCTAGAGAGGGACAGGGGGATTTTGAAAAACTGTTTTTT.